These 29 T cell receptor beta chains share one sample of origin, sequenced in a study of T-cell reconstitution after alpha-beta-depleted transplantation in children. Researchers prepared the TCRbeta library using unique molecular identifiers, the study reports. TCRdb re-called the PCR reads through MiXCR, storing one row per CDR3 protein. The sample contains approximately 520,000 distinct CDR3 sequences, approximately 30% of which appear only once. This sample comprised PBMCs from the stem cell graft donor, obtained from the stem cell graft. The receptors shown here come from a human donor who donated a stem cell graft to a child with aplastic anemia.

This clonotype has only a few counts. The V and J genes are TRBV20-1 and TRBJ2-1; possible D gene TRBD2, 6 bases. This CDR3 region has 13 residues. The V gene lost 6 bases and the J gene lost 9 bases, with 18 bases spanning the gap. CDR1 DFQATT and CDR2 SNEGSKA come from the germline V gene (reference sequence). In nucleotides, the CDR3 is TGCAGTGCCCGGGAGTCGAAGTTTAGTGAGCAGTTCTTC. Residues: CSARESKFSEQFF.

This chain uses TRBV5-4 with TRBJ2-1; 9 bases match TRBD1. Germline-derived CDR1 and CDR2 are SGHNT and YYREEE (reference sequence). Trimming took 4 bases from V and 10 from J; bases not matched to a gene: 15. This CDR3 region has 16 residues. DNA of the CDR3: TGTGCCAGCAGCCCTTCAACAGGGGGCAGAGGTTACGAGCAGTTCTTC. Protein: CASSPSTGGRGYEQFF.

This clonotype showed up just a few times. The CDR3 DNA reads as TGTGCCAGCAGCCCGTTAGAGACCACCTTCTACAATGAGCAGTTCTTC. Amino acid sequence: CASSPLETTFYNEQFF. The genes are TRBV12-3 or TRBV12-4 and TRBJ2-1; D not resolved. Trimming shortened V by 6 bases and J by 3 bases, and 18 bases separated the two germline ends. The CDR3 loop spans 16 amino acids.

The chain carries TRBV5-1 and TRBJ2-1, with 8 bases aligning to TRBD1. CDR3 size: 16 residues. Germline CDR1 reads SGHRS; CDR2 reads YFSETQ. Unmatched junction bases numbered 9, after V lost 0 bases and J lost 7 bases. The CDR3 loop is CASSLGGTGGHNEQFF. The CDR3 nucleotides read TGCGCCAGCAGCTTGGGGGGGACAGGCGGACATAATGAGCAGTTCTTC.

The V and J genes are TRBV14 and TRBJ2-5, with D perhaps TRBD2 (6 bases). V lost 0 bases, J lost 2 bases, and 16 bases lay in between. The CDR3 length is 17 residues. The V gene's germline CDR1 is SGHDN and CDR2 FVKESK. The CDR3 sequence: CASSQDRGSLIQETQYF. DNA for the CDR3: TGTGCCAGCAGCCAAGATCGGGGGAGCCTAATTCAAGAGACCCAGTACTTC.

This clonotype was found a few times. The chain recombines TRBV20-1 with TRBJ2-1, with TRBD2 matching over 7 bases. V dropped 6 bases and J dropped 6; count of bases not matched to a gene: 14. The CDR3 is made up of 15 amino acids. The germline gives CDR1 DFQATT, CDR2 SNEGSKA (reference sequence). This chain's CDR3 is CSAGLYGGRGNEQFF. The CDR3 DNA follows: TGCAGTGCCGGGCTTTATGGCGGGAGAGGCAATGAGCAGTTCTTC.

The gene calls are TRBV18 and TRBJ2-3, with TRBD2 matching over 10 bases. CDR3 length equals 15 residues. The germline CDR1 and CDR2 sequences are KGHSH and LQKENI. V was clipped by 2 bases and J by 2 bases; unmatched bases: 1. The CDR3 protein is CASSPSGRATDTQYF. The CDR3 DNA follows: TGTGCCAGCTCACCAAGCGGGAGGGCCACAGATACGCAGTATTTT.

J is TRBJ2-1 and V is TRBV30; 11 nucleotides line up with TRBD2. V was clipped by 2 bases and J by 8 bases; unmatched bases: 14. The length of the CDR3 is 17 residues. CDR1 is GTSNPN and CDR2 is SVGIG in the germline V gene (reference sequence). For the CDR3, the DNA is TGTGCCTGGAGTCTCCCGAGACTAGCGGGATTCTTCCATGAGCAGTTCTTC. Protein sequence: CAWSLPRLAGFFHEQFF.

The rearrangement joins TRBV3-1 to TRBJ2-7; D ambiguous. In germline, CDR1 is LGHDT, CDR2 YNNKEL (reference sequence). The V end lost 0 bases, the J end lost 5 bases, and 5 bases lay between the germline ends. The CDR3 runs 12 residues. In DNA, the CDR3 is TGTGCCAGCAGCCAAGAAGGGAACGAGCAGTACGTC. This sequence encodes CASSQEGNEQYV.

CDR3 sequence: CASSVEAGDRPQHF. Written as DNA, the CDR3 is TGTGCCAGCAGCGTAGAGGCAGGTGATCGGCCCCAGCATTTT. The chain recombines TRBV9 with TRBJ1-5; no definite D call. V lost 0 bases, J lost 9 bases, and 13 bases lay in between. The germline gives CDR1 SGDLS, CDR2 YYNGEE. This CDR3 comprises 14 residues. Based on the CDR3 plus reference TRBV9 and TRBJ1-5, the full variable domain is DSGVTQTPKHLITATGQRVTLRCSPRSGDLSVYWYQQSLDQGLQFLIQYYNGEERAKGNILERFSAQQFPDLHSELNLSSLELGDSALYFCASSVEAGDRPQHFGDGTRLSIL.

The genes are TRBV6-5 and TRBJ1-1; D is undetermined. V lost 2 bases and J 2 bases, leaving 12 bases between the germline ends. Germline V gene sequence: CDR1 MNHEY, CDR2 SVGAGI. The CDR3 is made up of 15 amino acids. For the CDR3, the DNA is TGTGCCAGCAGTTACGGTACAGTAAGTAACACTGAAGCTTTCTTT. Its protein product is CASSYGTVSNTEAFF.

The chain links TRBV5-1 to TRBJ2-2, with 9 nucleotides matching TRBD1. This CDR3 has 15 residues. Germline CDR1 and CDR2: SGHRS and YFSETQ. Trimming took 1 base from V and 7 from J; bases not matched to a gene: 5. The CDR3 bases are TGCGCCAGCAGCTTGTCGGGACAGGGTTTCGGGGAGCTGTTTTTT. Amino acid sequence: CASSLSGQGFGELFF.

The DNA of the CDR3 is TGTGCCTCCCACCGAGGGAATGGGAGGGCTCTGGATGAGCAGTTCTTC. Its translation is CASHRGNGRALDEQFF. The rearrangement uses TRBV6-1 and TRBJ2-1; 7 nucleotides match TRBD2. There are 16 residues in the CDR3. CDR1 MNHNS and CDR2 SASEGT come from the germline V gene. Unmatched junction bases numbered 21, after V lost 11 bases and J lost 8 bases.

The CDR3 reads CASSLGLGPYEQYV. In nucleotides, the CDR3 is TGTGCCAGCAGCTTAGGGCTGGGCCCCTACGAGCAGTACGTC. The chain combines TRBV7-2 with TRBJ2-7; no definite D call. The V end lost 1 base, the J end lost 2 bases, and 9 bases lay between the germline ends. Germline V gene data show CDR1 as SGHTA and CDR2 as FQGNSA. The CDR3 spans 14 residues.

The gene calls are TRBV27 and TRBJ1-2, with D perhaps TRBD1 (5 bases). This CDR3 has 14 residues. Germline CDR1 is MNHEY and CDR2 is SMNVEV (reference sequence). V dropped 4 bases and J dropped 7 bases, with 16 bases sitting between them. This chain's CDR3 is CASSSQGRLSGYTF. CDR3 sequence (DNA): TGTGCCAGCAGTTCGCAGGGTCGGTTAAGTGGCTACACCTTC.

This chain connects TRBV4-2 to TRBJ2-7; 7 nucleotides agree with TRBD2. The CDR3 is 16 residues long. The V segment lost 0 bases and the J segment 7 bases; nucleotides outside the gene matches: 12. Per germline, CDR1 LGHNA and CDR2 YNFKEQ. The CDR3 here is CASSQDMNREAGEQYF. CDR3 in DNA: TGTGCCAGCAGCCAAGATATGAACCGGGAAGCGGGGGAGCAGTACTTC.

The rearrangement joins TRBV28 to TRBJ2-7; weak D call: TRBD2 (5 bases). Trimming stripped 9 bases from V and 2 bases from J, with 17 bases between. The CDR3 covers 14 residues. Germline values: CDR1 MDHEN, CDR2 SYDVKM. CDR3 region: CASSTRDPTYEQYF. DNA of the CDR3: TGTGCCAGTTCGACCCGGGATCCCACCTACGAGCAGTACTTC. Supplemented by reference TRBV28 and TRBJ2-7, the full variable domain reads DVKVTQSSRYLVKRTGEKVFLECVQDMDHENMFWYRQDPGLGLRLIYFSYDVKMKEKGDIPEGYSVSREKKERFSLILESASTNQTSMYLCASSTRDPTYEQYFGPGTRLTVT.

This chain connects TRBV20-1 to TRBJ1-1, with D uncertain. Trimming cost V 3 bases and J 7 bases, with 9 bases left between them. The CDR3 consists of 11 residues. Germline V CDR1 and CDR2: DFQATT, SNEGSKA (reference sequence). The CDR3 DNA follows: TGCAGTGCTAGGTTGGGTGTTGAAGCTTTCTTT. The encoded protein is CSARLGVEAFF.

This clonotype turned up a few times. The chain carries TRBV12-5 and TRBJ1-2, with D possibly matching TRBD1 (5 bases). Germline V gene data show CDR1 as LGHNT and CDR2 as FRNRAP. The CDR3 sequence is 11 residues long. The V end was cut by 6 bases, the J end by 5 bases, with 7 bases between. CDR3 sequence reads: CASGSGYGYTF. For the CDR3, the DNA is TGTGCTAGTGGCTCAGGGTATGGCTACACCTTC.

This clonotype was seen a handful of times. J is TRBJ2-7 and V is TRBV28; D remains ambiguous. Trimming left V 3 bases short and J 7 bases short, with 10 bases between. The CDR3 totals 12 residues. Germline-derived CDR1 and CDR2 are MDHEN and SYDVKM. CDR3 residues: CASSLFPREQYF. The DNA for the CDR3 is TGTGCCAGCAGTTTGTTTCCGCGAGAGCAGTACTTC. Looking up the rest from reference TRBV28 and TRBJ2-7 gives the full variable domain: DVKVTQSSRYLVKRTGEKVFLECVQDMDHENMFWYRQDPGLGLRLIYFSYDVKMKEKGDIPEGYSVSREKKERFSLILESASTNQTSMYLCASSLFPREQYFGPGTRLTVT.

This rearrangement joins TRBV10-3 to TRBJ1-5; D gene ambiguous. CDR3 length: 17 residues. V was cut by 0 bases and J by 0 bases, with 12 bases left in between. Germline CDR1 reads ENHRY; CDR2 reads SYGVKD. This CDR3 reads CAISESAGPYSNQPQHF. The CDR3 DNA reads as TGTGCCATCAGTGAGTCTGCAGGACCCTATAGCAATCAGCCCCAGCATTTT.

V gene TRBV12-3 or TRBV12-4 combines with J gene TRBJ1-3; no clear D. The CDR3 sequence is 14 residues long. V was pared by 11 bases and J by 3 bases, with 17 bases between. The CDR3 DNA reads TGTGCCGGGAAGGTGTCTTCGGGTGGAAACACCATATATTTT. The encoded protein is CAGKVSSGGNTIYF.

The chain joins TRBV11-3 to TRBJ1-1, with a possible D match to TRBD1 (6 bases). Trimming removed 1 base at V and 8 bases at J, with 14 bases between. Germline values: CDR1 SGHNT, CDR2 YENEEA. The CDR3 has 14 amino acids. Written as DNA, the CDR3 is TGTGCCAGCAGCTTAGCTACAGGGCGTACCGAAGCTTTCTTT. This gives the protein CASSLATGRTEAFF.

The gene calls are TRBV11-3 and TRBJ2-2; no definite D call. CDR3 size: 13 residues. Trimming pared 3 bases from V and 7 bases from J, leaving 9 bases between. Germline loops: CDR1 SGHNT, CDR2 YENEEA. Here the CDR3 DNA reads TGTGCCAGCAGCTTGCTGGCCGGCGGGGAGCTGTTTTTT. Its translation: CASSLLAGGELFF. The variable domain in full, completed from reference TRBV11-3 and TRBJ2-2, reads EAGVVQSPRYKIIEKKQPVAFWCNPISGHNTLYWYLQNLGQGPELLIRYENEEAVDDSQLPKDRFSAERLKGVDSTLKIQPAELGDSAVYLCASSLLAGGELFFGEGSRLTVL.

This chain joins TRBV7-9 and TRBJ1-2; no clear D. This CDR3 spans 17 amino acids. Germline-derived CDR1 and CDR2 are SEHNR and FQNEAQ (reference sequence). Between the trimmed V and J ends, which lost 5 bases and 4 bases, there was a span of 23 bases. CDR3 residues: CASSPAGGTAFRYGYTF. In DNA, the CDR3 is TGTGCCAGCAGCCCCGCGGGAGGCACCGCGTTCCGCTATGGCTACACCTTC.

This clonotype came up a few times. The chain couples TRBV20-1 to TRBJ2-2; no firm D call. The germline V and J ends were trimmed by 6 bases and 0 bases, with 5 bases remaining between them. The CDR3 covers 12 residues. Per the germline V gene, CDR1 is DFQATT and CDR2 is SNEGSKA (reference sequence). The DNA for the CDR3 is TGCAGTGCGAGAACGAACACCGGGGAGCTGTTTTTT. It translates to CSARTNTGELFF.

This chain uses TRBV10-3 with TRBJ1-2, with D perhaps matching TRBD1 (5 bases). Germline V gives CDR1 ENHRY, CDR2 SYGVKD. CDR3 length: 16 amino acids. Deletions cut 3 bases from V and 5 bases from J, with 19 bases between. The CDR3 here is CAISEGSGRKTYGYTF. CDR3 sequence (DNA): TGTGCCATCAGTGAAGGATCAGGGCGAAAAACATATGGCTACACCTTC.

This sequence joins TRBV10-2 and TRBJ1-5; 8 bases map to TRBD1. This CDR3 contains 14 residues. From germline, CDR1 is WSHSY and CDR2 SAAADI. V shed 3 bases, J shed 6 bases, and the junction held 4 bases outside the gene matches. The CDR3 is CASSDRGRGQPQHF. The CDR3 DNA reads TGCGCCAGCAGTGACAGGGGGCGCGGTCAGCCCCAGCATTTT.

This clonotype was counted only a few times. The genes are TRBV29-1 and TRBJ2-3; 7 bases align to TRBD1. From germline, CDR1 is SQVTM and CDR2 ANQGSEA. Trimming took 3 bases from V and 0 from J; bases not matched to a gene: 12. The CDR3 loop spans 17 amino acids. CDR3 in DNA: TGCAGCGTTGAGCTGGGGGACAGCCTTTCAAGCACAGATACGCAGTATTTT. This encodes CSVELGDSLSSTDTQYF.